The clone carrying this TCR beta chain was recorded a few times. Its antigen is unknown. 5'RACE, which relied on constant-segment primers, yielded TCR alpha and TCR beta cDNA libraries carrying sample barcodes and UMIs. MiXCR was run by TCRdb on the 5' RACE reads, yielding one entry per CDR3 protein. The sample yields roughly 240,000 distinct CDR3 sequences, under 20% seen once. This entry belongs to a study of T-cell memory formation after mild COVID-19. Study summary: The study found TCR clusters largely donor specific. Whole-study results and caveats: There was no confirmation that second-wave clones peaking on day 37 were SARS-CoV-2 specific. Certain responding clones were present in pre-infection memory, suggesting participation of cross-reactive memory.

The TCR comes from a man aged 18-30 years who had mild COVID-19 (a few samples of this study predate the infection). Cell type and time point are not known. The sample was PBMCs or a T cell subset sorted from them (not recorded which).

The CDR3 reads CATSRDLRSDTIYF. The CDR3 coding sequence is TGTGCCACCAGCAGAGATCTGAGGTCGGACACCATATATTTT. The V gene is TRBV15, the J gene TRBJ1-3; no reliable D call. CDR3 size: 14 residues. V was cut by 0 bases and J by 8 bases, with 11 bases left in between. CDR1 and CDR2 from the germline V gene are LNHNV and YYDKDF (reference sequence).